This T cell receptor (beta chain) was sequenced for a study of T cell responses to AZD1222 COVID-19 vaccine. Study at large: Analyses pooled second doses at about 4 or about 12 weeks. Study-level findings and limits: A mostly white British donor set with more females was recruited, and clonal diversity was possibly underestimated.

Germline V gene data show CDR1 as SGHTA and CDR2 as FQGTGA. V was cut by 5 bases and J by 1 base, with 19 bases left in between. CDR3 length equals 17 residues. Some clones are missing from TCRdb's copy, which holds only in-frame ones; the method was immunoSEQ multiplex PCR. The table shows roughly 170,000 clones, with roughly 90% occurring only once. To note about this clone: Its antigen is unknown.

This sequence joins TRBV7-3 and TRBJ2-3; a weak D match, TRBD2 (6 bases). This TCR derives from an adult in good health. This material consisted of peripheral blood, taken on day 0 of AZD1222 vaccination. CDR3 sequence: CASSPRGLAGRTDTQYF. The DNA for the CDR3 is TGTGCCAGCAGCCCTCGCGGACTGGCGGGACGCACAGATACGCAGTATTTT.